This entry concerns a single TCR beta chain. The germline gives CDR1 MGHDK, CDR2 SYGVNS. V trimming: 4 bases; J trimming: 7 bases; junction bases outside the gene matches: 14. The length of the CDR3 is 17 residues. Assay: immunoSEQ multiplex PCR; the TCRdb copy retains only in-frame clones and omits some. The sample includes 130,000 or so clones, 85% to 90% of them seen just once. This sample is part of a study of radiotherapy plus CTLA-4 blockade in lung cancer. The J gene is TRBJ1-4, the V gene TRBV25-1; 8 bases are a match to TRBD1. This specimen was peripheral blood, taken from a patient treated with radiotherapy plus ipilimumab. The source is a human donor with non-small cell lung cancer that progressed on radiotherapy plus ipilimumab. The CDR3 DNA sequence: TGTGCCAGCAGTGCCAACGACGCAGGACAGGGAAGTGAAAAACTGTTTTTT. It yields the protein CASSANDAGQGSEKLFF.